These 9 T cell receptor beta chains were sequenced from one sample in a study of blood T cell repertoires in COVID-19 (dated by TCRdb to the early 2020s). Library preparation employed the immunoSEQ multiplex PCR assay. Here the immuneACCESS table is served through TCRdb, limited to in-frame sequences with V and J called. Missing clones are a known gap in these copies; in checked studies unresolved V genes cover under half, and the rest lacks a known reason. The sample has about 160,000 clones on record, about 85% of them singletons. Clones ranked in the top ten supply 10% to 15% of the sample. The material sequenced was peripheral blood. The receptors shown here come from a man aged 70 or older who had recovered from COVID-19.

The chain has TRBV29-1 and TRBJ2-5; TRBD1 might be the D (5 bases). The CDR3 extends over 14 amino acids. With 4 bases removed from V and 1 base from J, the gap between germline ends came to 13 bases. The V gene's germline CDR1 is SQVTM and CDR2 ANQGSEA. The CDR3 DNA reads as TGCAGCGTTGTCTGGGGCAAATCCCAAGAGACCCAGTACTTC. Translated: CSVVWGKSQETQYF.

This chain uses TRBV28 with TRBJ2-1, with 11 bases fitting TRBD2. The germline V gene has CDR1 MDHEN and CDR2 SYDVKM. V was pared by 2 bases and J by 4 bases, with 7 bases of the junction left unmatched. This CDR3 is 17 amino acids long. The CDR3 here is CASSLVHSGRVYNEQFF. In DNA form, the CDR3 reads TGTGCCAGCAGTTTAGTCCATAGCGGGAGGGTATACAATGAGCAGTTCTTC.

This sequence joins TRBV6-1 and TRBJ2-7, with 8 nucleotides matching TRBD1. The CDR3 has 14 amino acids. Per the germline V gene, CDR1 is MNHNS and CDR2 is SASEGT. V lost 2 bases, J lost 7 bases, and 7 bases stayed unmatched. CDR3 region: CASSERQGAREQYF. The CDR3 region has the DNA TGTGCCAGCAGTGAACGGCAGGGGGCGCGTGAGCAGTACTTC.

This clone occurred a few times. The chain links TRBV10-3 to TRBJ2-7; weak D call: TRBD2 (7 bases). Germline CDR1 is ENHRY and CDR2 is SYGVKD. V was pared by 10 bases and J by 4 bases, with 20 bases between. This CDR3 has 14 residues. The CDR3 region is CAKNGGGLGYEQYF. The CDR3 DNA is TGTGCCAAAAACGGCGGGGGCTTGGGGTACGAGCAGTACTTC.

J is TRBJ2-1 and V is TRBV11-3; tentative D call: TRBD2 (5 bases). CDR1 SGHNT and CDR2 YENEEA come from the germline V gene. V was cut by 2 bases and J by 8 bases, with 10 bases left in between. The CDR3 sequence is 13 residues long. CDR3 DNA sequence: TGTGCCAGCAGCTTATTCGCGGGCCATGAGCAGTTCTTC. Residues: CASSLFAGHEQFF. The full variable domain, rest sourced from reference TRBV11-3 and TRBJ2-1, is EAGVVQSPRYKIIEKKQPVAFWCNPISGHNTLYWYLQNLGQGPELLIRYENEEAVDDSQLPKDRFSAERLKGVDSTLKIQPAELGDSAVYLCASSLFAGHEQFFGPGTRLTVL.

This clone was detected only a few times. This chain links TRBV4-1 with TRBJ1-6; D gene ambiguous. Trimming left V 1 base short and J 9 bases short, with 4 bases between. Germline CDR1 reads MGHRA; CDR2 reads YSYEKL. The CDR3 sequence is 12 residues long. The CDR3 loop is CASSQAISPLHF. The CDR3 DNA reads TGCGCCAGCAGCCAAGCCATTTCACCCCTCCACTTT.

For the CDR3, the DNA is TGTGCCAGCAGTTACTCGTCGACTAGTCCCACAGATACGCAGTATTTT. Its translation is CASSYSSTSPTDTQYF. The chain carries TRBV6-6 and TRBJ2-3; tentative D call: TRBD2 (6 bases). Deletions cut 0 bases from V and 2 bases from J, with 12 bases between. Germline V CDR1 and CDR2: MNHNY, SVGAGI (reference sequence). The CDR3 contains 16 residues.

This rearrangement joins TRBV5-6 to TRBJ2-1, with 9 bases aligning to TRBD2. This CDR3 comprises 17 residues. Germline V gene sequence: CDR1 SGHDT, CDR2 YYEEEE. V dropped 1 base and J dropped 9; count of bases not matched to a gene: 14. CDR3 residues: CASSLKGGSGSSSEQFF. Here the CDR3 DNA reads TGTGCCAGCAGCTTGAAGGGGGGTAGCGGGAGCTCGAGTGAGCAGTTCTTC.

The V gene is TRBV28, the J gene TRBJ2-3; possible D gene TRBD2, 6 bases. Trimming took 0 bases from V and 0 from J, leaving 7 bases between them. From germline, CDR1 is MDHEN and CDR2 SYDVKM. The CDR3 consists of 15 residues. The CDR3 loop is CASSLWGTSTDTQYF. The CDR3 nucleotides are TGTGCCAGCAGTTTATGGGGGACTAGCACAGATACGCAGTATTTT. Complete variable domain (other parts from reference TRBV28 and TRBJ2-3): DVKVTQSSRYLVKRTGEKVFLECVQDMDHENMFWYRQDPGLGLRLIYFSYDVKMKEKGDIPEGYSVSREKKERFSLILESASTNQTSMYLCASSLWGTSTDTQYFGPGTRLTVL.